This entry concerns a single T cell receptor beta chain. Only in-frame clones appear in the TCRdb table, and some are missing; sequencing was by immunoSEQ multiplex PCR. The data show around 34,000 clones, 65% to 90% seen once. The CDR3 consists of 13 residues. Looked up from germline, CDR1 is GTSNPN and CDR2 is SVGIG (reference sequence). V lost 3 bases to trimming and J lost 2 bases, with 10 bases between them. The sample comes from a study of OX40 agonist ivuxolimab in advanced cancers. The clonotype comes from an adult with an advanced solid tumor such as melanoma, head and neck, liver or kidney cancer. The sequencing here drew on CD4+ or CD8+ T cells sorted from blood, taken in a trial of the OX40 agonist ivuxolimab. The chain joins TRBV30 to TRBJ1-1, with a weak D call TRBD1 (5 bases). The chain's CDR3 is CAWRLRDNTEAFF. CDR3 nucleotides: TGTGCCTGGAGGCTCAGGGACAACACTGAAGCTTTCTTT.